The clone carrying this T cell receptor beta chain was counted a few times. Trimming stripped 3 bases from V and 2 bases from J, with 5 bases between. The CDR3 runs 13 residues. The germline gives CDR1 MDHEN, CDR2 SYDVKM. This entry is derived from a study of T-cell reconstitution after alpha-beta-depleted transplantation in children. Construction of the TCRbeta library involved unique molecular identifiers. TCRdb re-analysed the PCR reads in MiXCR, keeping a single row per CDR3 protein. The table shows some 500,000 distinct CDR3 sequences, with approximately 20% occurring only once. This sample comprised PBMCs from the stem cell graft donor, obtained from the stem cell graft. The clonotype originates from a human donor who donated a stem cell graft to a child with acute lymphoblastic leukemia. V is TRBV28 and J is TRBJ2-1; D not certain. The CDR3 coding sequence is TGTGCCAGCAGTTTTAACCCCTACAATGAGCAGTTCTTC. It translates to CASSFNPYNEQFF.